These T cell receptor beta chains were read from a single sample in a study of T cell repertoires in cytomegalovirus infection. TCRdb reprocessed the reads via MiXCR and lists one record per CDR3 protein. The repertoire consists of approximately 990,000 distinct CDR3 sequences, with 25% to 40% occurring once and the leading ten covering 10% to 15%. No antigen is known for these receptors. The sample consisted of cultured CD8+ T cells from PBMCs, taken from culture after CMV antigen stimulation. The receptor set was obtained from a human donor in good health (CMV status not recorded). Some clones in this sample may be carry-over from other donors' samples. Both conserved end residues are part of each CDR3. Fields, in order: D gene, clone size, V gene, J gene, CDR3 DNA, CDR3 protein. D genes are given only for firm matches. Rows may omit the clone size; those that give it use once, few, many or a size class.

>NA|few|TRBV7-2|TRBJ1-3
TGTGCCAGCAGCTTAGCTTTAGGGATTCCACCTGGAAACACCATATATTTT
CASSLALGIPPGNTIYF
>NA|NA|TRBV15|TRBJ1-1
TGTGCCACCAGCGGGGAGGGTACCACTAGGGGGGAAGCTTTCTTT
CATSGEGTTRGEAFF
>NA|NA|TRBV7-9|TRBJ2-1
TGTGCCAGCAGCCCCCTCGGGGGTGAGCAGTTCTTC
CASSPLGGEQFF
>NA|few|TRBV7-9|TRBJ2-7
TGTGCCAGCAGCCCCCTGGAGGGGCTCCATTCCTACGAGCAGTACTTC
CASSPLEGLHSYEQYF
>TRBD1|few|TRBV10-3|TRBJ2-1
TGTGCCATCAAGATGGGACAGAACAATGAGCAGTTCTTC
CAIKMGQNNEQFF
>NA|many|TRBV7-2|TRBJ2-7
TGTGCCAGCAGCCCCCTTCCGACGAGGTTTTTCGGCGAGCAGTACTTC
CASSPLPTRFFGEQYF
>NA|many|TRBV7-8|TRBJ2-1
TGTGCCAGCAGCTTATGGGCCCCGGACAGTCGGAATGAGCAGTTCTTC
CASSLWAPDSRNEQFF
>TRBD1|many|TRBV7-8|TRBJ1-2
TGTGCCAGCACAACAGGGGGCTCTGAGGGCTACACCTTC
CASTTGGSEGYTF
>NA|few|TRBV6-5|TRBJ1-6
TGTGCCAGCAGGCCAACAGGGTTTGTTAATTCACCCCTCCACTTT
CASRPTGFVNSPLHF
>NA|NA|TRBV27|TRBJ1-5
TGTGCCAGCAGTCAACTGACAGAAAATAGCAATCAGCCCCAGCATTTT
CASSQLTENSNQPQHF
>NA|few|TRBV4-1|TRBJ1-1
TGCGCCAGCAGCCAGTCAGCATTGGGGCCCTATGCTTTCTTT
CASSQSALGPYAFF
>NA|many|TRBV7-6|TRBJ2-7
TGTGCCAGCAGCTTAGTACAGGGAGACCCCTACGAGCAGTACTTC
CASSLVQGDPYEQYF
>NA|few|TRBV7-9|TRBJ2-1
TGTGCCAGCAGCTTACGGCCGGGACGATCCTACAATGAGCAGTTCTTC
CASSLRPGRSYNEQFF
>NA|NA|TRBV2|TRBJ1-3
TGTGCCAGCGTCAGGGGTTACTCTGGAAACACCATATATTTT
CASVRGYSGNTIYF
>NA|NA|TRBV28|TRBJ1-4
TGTGCCAGCAGTTTATGGGATTCTAATGAAAAACTGTTTTTT
CASSLWDSNEKLFF
>NA|many|TRBV6-4|TRBJ2-2
TGTGCCAGCAGTGACACGAACACCGGGGAGCTGTTTTTT
CASSDTNTGELFF
>NA|few|TRBV7-9|TRBJ1-1
TGTGCCAGCAGCCTCCTCAAGGTGGGAACTGAAGCTTTCTTT
CASSLLKVGTEAFF
>NA|few|TRBV27|TRBJ1-5
TGTGCCAGCAGTGTGTGGGGTCAGCCCCAGCATTTT
CASSVWGQPQHF
>TRBD1|few|TRBV6-2/TRBV6-3|TRBJ1-1
TGTGCCAGCAGGGGAGTGACAGGGCAGACTGAAGCTTTCTTT
CASRGVTGQTEAFF
>NA|NA|TRBV29-1|TRBJ2-2
TGCAGCGTTGTGAAATCCGCGAACACCGGGGAGCTGTTTTTT
CSVVKSANTGELFF
>TRBD1|few|TRBV27|TRBJ2-1
TGTGCCAGCAGTTTCATAGGGGGCAAAGACAATGAGCAGTTCTTC
CASSFIGGKDNEQFF
>TRBD1|NA|TRBV12-3/TRBV12-4|TRBJ1-2
TGTGCCAGCAGTTCGACAGGGTCCAACTATGGCTACACCTTC
CASSSTGSNYGYTF
>TRBD2|NA|TRBV27|TRBJ2-3
TGTGCCAGCAGTTCCCACTCGCGGGGGGGAAATACGCAGTATTTT
CASSSHSRGGNTQYF
>NA|NA|TRBV12-3/TRBV12-4|TRBJ2-1
TGTGCCAGCAGTCGCAATGGGCTGGGGGACAATGAGCAGTTCTTC
CASSRNGLGDNEQFF
>TRBD2|NA|TRBV12-3/TRBV12-4|TRBJ2-2
TGTGCCAACAGTTTCCCCACCATACTGACTAGCGGGGGGAACACCGGGGAGCTGTTTTTT
CANSFPTILTSGGNTGELFF